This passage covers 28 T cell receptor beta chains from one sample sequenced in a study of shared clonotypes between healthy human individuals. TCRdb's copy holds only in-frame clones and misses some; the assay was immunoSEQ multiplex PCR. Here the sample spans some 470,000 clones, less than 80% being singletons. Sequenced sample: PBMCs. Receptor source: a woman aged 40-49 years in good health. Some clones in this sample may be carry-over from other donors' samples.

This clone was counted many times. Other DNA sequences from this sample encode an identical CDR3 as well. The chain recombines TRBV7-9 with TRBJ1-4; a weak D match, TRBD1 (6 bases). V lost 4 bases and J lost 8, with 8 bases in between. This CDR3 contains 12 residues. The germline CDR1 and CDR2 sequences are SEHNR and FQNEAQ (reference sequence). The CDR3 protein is CASSSTGEKLFF. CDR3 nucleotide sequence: TGTGCCAGCAGCTCTACAGGGGAAAAACTGTTTTTT.

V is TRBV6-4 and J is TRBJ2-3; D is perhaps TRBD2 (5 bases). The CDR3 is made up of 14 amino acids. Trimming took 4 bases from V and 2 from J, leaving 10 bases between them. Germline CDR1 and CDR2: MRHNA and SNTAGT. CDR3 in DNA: TGTGCCAGCAGTGTTGGGAGCCCCACAGATACGCAGTATTTT. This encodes CASSVGSPTDTQYF.

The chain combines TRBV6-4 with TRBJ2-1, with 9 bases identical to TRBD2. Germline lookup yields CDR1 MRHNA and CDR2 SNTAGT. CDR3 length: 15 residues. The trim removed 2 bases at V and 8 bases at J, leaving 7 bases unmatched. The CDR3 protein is CASSDGAGGPHEQFF. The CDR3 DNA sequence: TGTGCCAGCAGTGACGGTGCGGGAGGGCCCCATGAGCAGTTCTTC.

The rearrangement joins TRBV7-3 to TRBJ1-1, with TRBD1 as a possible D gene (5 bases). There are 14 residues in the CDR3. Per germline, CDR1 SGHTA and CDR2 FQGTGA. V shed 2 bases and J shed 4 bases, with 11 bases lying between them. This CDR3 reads CASSLRGDVTEAFF. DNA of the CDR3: TGTGCCAGCAGCTTACGTGGGGACGTCACTGAAGCTTTCTTT.

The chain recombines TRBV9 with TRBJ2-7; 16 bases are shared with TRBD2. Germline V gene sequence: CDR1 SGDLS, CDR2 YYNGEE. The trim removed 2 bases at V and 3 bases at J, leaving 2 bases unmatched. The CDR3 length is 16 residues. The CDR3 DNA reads TGTGCCAGCAGCGTGGGACTAGCGGGAGGGTACTACGAGCAGTACTTC. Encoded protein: CASSVGLAGGYYEQYF.

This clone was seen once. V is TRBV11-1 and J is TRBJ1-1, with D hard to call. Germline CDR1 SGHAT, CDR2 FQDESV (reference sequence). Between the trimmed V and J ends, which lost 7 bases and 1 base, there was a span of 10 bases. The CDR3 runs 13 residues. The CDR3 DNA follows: TGTGCCAGCAAATATGAGGAGAACACTGAAGCTTTCTTT. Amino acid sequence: CASKYEENTEAFF.

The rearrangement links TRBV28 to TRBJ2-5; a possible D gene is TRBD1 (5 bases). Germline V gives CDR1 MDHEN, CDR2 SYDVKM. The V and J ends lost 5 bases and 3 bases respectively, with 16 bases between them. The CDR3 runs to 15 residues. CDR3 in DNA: TGTGCCAGCAGTCAACTGACAGCAGGGAAAGAGACCCAGTACTTC. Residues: CASSQLTAGKETQYF.

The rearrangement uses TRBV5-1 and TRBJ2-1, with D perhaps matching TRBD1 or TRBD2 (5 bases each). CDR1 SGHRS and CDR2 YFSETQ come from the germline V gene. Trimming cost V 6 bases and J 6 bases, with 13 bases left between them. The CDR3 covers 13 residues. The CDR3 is CASTSGTLNEQFF. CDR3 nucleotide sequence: TGCGCCAGCACGTCCGGGACCCTCAATGAGCAGTTCTTC.

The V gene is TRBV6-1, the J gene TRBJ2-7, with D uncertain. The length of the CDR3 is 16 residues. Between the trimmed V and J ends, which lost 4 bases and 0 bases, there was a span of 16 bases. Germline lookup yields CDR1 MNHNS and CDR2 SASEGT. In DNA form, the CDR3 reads TGTGCCAGCAGTGGAGTCCTCCTACAACTCTCCTACGAGCAGTACTTC. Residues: CASSGVLLQLSYEQYF.

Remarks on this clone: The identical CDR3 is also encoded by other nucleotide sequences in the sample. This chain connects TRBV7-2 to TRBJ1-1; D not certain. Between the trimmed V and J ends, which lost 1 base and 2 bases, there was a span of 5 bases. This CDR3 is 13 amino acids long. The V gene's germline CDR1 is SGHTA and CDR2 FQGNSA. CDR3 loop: CASSLERNTEAFF. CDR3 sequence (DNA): TGTGCCAGCAGCTTAGAAAGAAACACTGAAGCTTTCTTT.

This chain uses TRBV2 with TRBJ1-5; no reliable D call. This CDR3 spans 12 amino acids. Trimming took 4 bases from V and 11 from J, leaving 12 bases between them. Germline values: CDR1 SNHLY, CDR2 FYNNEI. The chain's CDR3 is CASSGPGEAQHF. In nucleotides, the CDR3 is TGTGCCAGCAGTGGGCCGGGTGAAGCCCAGCATTTT. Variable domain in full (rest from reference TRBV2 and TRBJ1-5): EPEVTQTPSHQVTQMGQEVILRCVPISNHLYFYWYRQILGQKVEFLVSFYNNEISEKSEIFDDQFSVERPDGSNFTLKIRSTKLEDSAMYFCASSGPGEAQHFGDGTRLSIL.

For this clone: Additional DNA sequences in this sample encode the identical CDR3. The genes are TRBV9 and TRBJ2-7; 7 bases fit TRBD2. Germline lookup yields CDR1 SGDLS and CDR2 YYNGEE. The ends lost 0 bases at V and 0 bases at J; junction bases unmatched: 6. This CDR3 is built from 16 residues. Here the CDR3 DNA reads TGTGCCAGCAGCGTAGAGGTGGGGGGGAGCTCCTACGAGCAGTACTTC. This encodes CASSVEVGGSSYEQYF.

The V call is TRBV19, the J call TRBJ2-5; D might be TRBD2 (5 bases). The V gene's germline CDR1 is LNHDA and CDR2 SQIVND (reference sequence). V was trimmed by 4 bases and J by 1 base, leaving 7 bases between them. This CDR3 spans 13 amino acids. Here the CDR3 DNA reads TGTGCCAGTAGTACAACTAGCCAAGAGACCCAGTACTTC. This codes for CASSTTSQETQYF. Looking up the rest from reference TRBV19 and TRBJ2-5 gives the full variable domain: DGGITQSPKYLFRKEGQNVTLSCEQNLNHDAMYWYRQDPGQGLRLIYYSQIVNDFQKGDIAEGYSVSREKKESFPLTVTSAQKNPTAFYLCASSTTSQETQYFGPGTRLLVL.

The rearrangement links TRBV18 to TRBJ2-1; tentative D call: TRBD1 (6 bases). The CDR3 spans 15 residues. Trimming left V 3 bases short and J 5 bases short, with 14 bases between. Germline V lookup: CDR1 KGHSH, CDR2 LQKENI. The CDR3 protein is CASSPPRGPHNEQFF. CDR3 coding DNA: TGTGCCAGCTCACCTCCCAGGGGCCCCCACAATGAGCAGTTCTTC.

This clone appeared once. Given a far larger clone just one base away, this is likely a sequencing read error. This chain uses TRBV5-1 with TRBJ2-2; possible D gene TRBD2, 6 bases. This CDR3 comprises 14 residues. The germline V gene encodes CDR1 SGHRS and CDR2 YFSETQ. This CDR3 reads CASSLAQSTGGLFF. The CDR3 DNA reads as TGCGCCAGCAGCTTGGCACAGAGCACCGGGGGGCTGTTTTTT.

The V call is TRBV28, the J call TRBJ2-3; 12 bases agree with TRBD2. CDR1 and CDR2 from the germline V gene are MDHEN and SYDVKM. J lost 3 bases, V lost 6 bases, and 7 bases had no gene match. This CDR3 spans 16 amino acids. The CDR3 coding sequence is TGTGCCAGCAGCCCTCGGACTAGCGGGGTAACAGATACGCAGTATTTT. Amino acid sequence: CASSPRTSGVTDTQYF.

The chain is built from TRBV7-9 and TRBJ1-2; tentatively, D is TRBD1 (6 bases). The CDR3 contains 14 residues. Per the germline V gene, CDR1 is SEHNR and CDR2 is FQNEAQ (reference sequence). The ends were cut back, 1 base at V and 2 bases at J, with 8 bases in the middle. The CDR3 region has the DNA TGTGCCAGCAGCTTAGGACAGGTGAACTATGGCTACACCTTC. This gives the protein CASSLGQVNYGYTF.

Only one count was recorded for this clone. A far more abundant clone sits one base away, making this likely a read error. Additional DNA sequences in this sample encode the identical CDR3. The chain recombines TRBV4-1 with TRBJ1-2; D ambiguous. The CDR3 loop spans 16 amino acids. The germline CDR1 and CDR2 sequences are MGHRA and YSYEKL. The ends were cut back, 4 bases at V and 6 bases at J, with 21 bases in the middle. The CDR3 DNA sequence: TGCGCCAGCAGCCGCTCTGAGTGGGCCCCGCAGGATGGCTACACCTTC. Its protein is CASSRSEWAPQDGYTF.

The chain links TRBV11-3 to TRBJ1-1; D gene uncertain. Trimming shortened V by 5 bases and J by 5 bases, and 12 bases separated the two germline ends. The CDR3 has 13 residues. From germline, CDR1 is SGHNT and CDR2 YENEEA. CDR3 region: CASSLFGRTEAFF. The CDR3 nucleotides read TGTGCCAGCAGCCTTTTCGGGAGGACTGAAGCTTTCTTT.

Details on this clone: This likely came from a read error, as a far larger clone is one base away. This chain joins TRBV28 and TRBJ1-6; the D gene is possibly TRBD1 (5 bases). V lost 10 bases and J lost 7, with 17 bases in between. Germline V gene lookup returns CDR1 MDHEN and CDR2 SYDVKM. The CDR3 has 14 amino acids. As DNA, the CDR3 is TGTGCCAACCGTCCGGGGGTCTTGAATTCACCCCTCCACTTT. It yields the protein CANRPGVLNSPLHF.

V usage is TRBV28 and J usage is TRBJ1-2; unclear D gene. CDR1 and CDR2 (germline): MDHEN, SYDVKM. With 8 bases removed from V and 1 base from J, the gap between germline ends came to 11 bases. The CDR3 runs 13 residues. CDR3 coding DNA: TGTGCCAGCGGCGATAGATATAACTATGGCTACACCTTC. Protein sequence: CASGDRYNYGYTF.

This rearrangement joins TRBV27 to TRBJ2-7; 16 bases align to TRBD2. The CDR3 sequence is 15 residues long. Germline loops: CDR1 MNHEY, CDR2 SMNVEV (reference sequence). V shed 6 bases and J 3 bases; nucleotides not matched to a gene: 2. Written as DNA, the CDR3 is TGTGCCAGCAGGGGACTAGCGGGGGGGAGCTACGAGCAGTACTTC. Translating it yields CASRGLAGGSYEQYF.

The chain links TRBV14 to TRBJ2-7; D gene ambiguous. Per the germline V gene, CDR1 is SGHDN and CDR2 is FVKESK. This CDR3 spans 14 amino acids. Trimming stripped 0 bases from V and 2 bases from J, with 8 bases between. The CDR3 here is CASSQDQVPYEQYF. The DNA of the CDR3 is TGTGCCAGCAGCCAAGATCAAGTACCCTACGAGCAGTACTTC. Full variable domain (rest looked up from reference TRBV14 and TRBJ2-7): EAGVTQFPSHSVIEKGQTVTLRCDPISGHDNLYWYRRVMGKEIKFLLHFVKESKQDESGMPNNRFLAERTGGTYSTLKVQPAELEDSGVYFCASSQDQVPYEQYFGPGTRLTVT.

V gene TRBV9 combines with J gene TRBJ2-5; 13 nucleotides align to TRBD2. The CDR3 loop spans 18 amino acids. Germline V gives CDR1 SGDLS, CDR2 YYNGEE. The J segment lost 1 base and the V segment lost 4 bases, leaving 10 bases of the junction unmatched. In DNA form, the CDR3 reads TGTGCCAGCAGCCCTTGGACTAGCGGGAGACCAAGCCAAGAGACCCAGTACTTC. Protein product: CASSPWTSGRPSQETQYF.

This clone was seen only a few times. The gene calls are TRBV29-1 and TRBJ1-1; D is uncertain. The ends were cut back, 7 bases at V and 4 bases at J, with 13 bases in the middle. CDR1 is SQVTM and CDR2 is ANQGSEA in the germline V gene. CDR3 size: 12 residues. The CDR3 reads CSARDPGTEAFF. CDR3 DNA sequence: TGCAGCGCCCGGGATCCGGGCACTGAAGCTTTCTTT.

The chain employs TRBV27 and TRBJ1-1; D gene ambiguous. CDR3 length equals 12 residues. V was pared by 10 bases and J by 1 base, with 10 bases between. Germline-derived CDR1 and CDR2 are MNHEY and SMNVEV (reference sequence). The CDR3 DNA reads TGTGCCACCCTCACAAAGAACACTGAAGCTTTCTTT. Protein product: CATLTKNTEAFF.

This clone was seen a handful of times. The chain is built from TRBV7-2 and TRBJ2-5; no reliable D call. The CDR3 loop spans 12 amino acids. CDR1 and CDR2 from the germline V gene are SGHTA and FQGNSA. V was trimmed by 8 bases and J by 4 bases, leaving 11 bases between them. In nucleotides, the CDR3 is TGTGCCAGCGGGATTGGGTTAGAGACCCAGTACTTC. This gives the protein CASGIGLETQYF.

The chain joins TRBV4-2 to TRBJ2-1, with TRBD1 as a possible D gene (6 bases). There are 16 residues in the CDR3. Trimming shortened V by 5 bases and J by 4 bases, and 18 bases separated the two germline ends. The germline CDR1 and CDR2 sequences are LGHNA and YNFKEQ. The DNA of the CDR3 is TGTGCCAGCAGCTTATTAAATACAGGGAAATACAATGAGCAGTTCTTC. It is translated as CASSLLNTGKYNEQFF.